This TCR beta chain was sequenced for a study of monozygotic twins with inflammatory bowel disease (dated by TCRdb to between 2017 and 2020). Study-level background: In total, some 30 monozygotic twin pairs made up the full study: 19 Danish pairs, all IBD-discordant, plus nine German pairs, of which four were IBD-concordant and five were IBD-discordant. The search for disease-associated traits relied mainly on comparing IBD patients with their genetically identical healthy co-twins within discordant pairs. Each individual had, on average, about 151 000 unique TCRalpha sequences and 181 000 unique TCRbeta sequences available for analysis.

The library was obtained by 5' RACE. The input for every TCR library was 3,500 to 4,500 ng of total RNA. For each sample, cDNA synthesis with SMARTScribe reverse transcriptase was split into eight separate reactions. Unique molecular identifiers containing a 6-nucleotide sample barcode were introduced through template switching during cDNA synthesis. Two nested PCRs of approximately 16 and 10 cycles amplified the TCRalpha and TCRbeta cDNA, and bead purification followed each PCR. Before amplification, cDNA was treated with uracil DNA-glycosylase and purified using the QIAquick PCR purification kit. The second PCR was the step at which Illumina TruSeq-compatible adapters and sample-specific barcodes were added. TapeStation and Qubit were used to check library quality and concentration, and around 5 ng of each library went into the pool. Sequencing of pooled libraries was carried out on an Illumina HiSeq2500 single-index Rapid Run using 2 x 100 bp reads and custom sequencing primers. Processing in the source paper ran as follows. PCR and sequencing errors were corrected by UMI-based consensus assembly using MiGEC version 1.2.6. MiXCR version 2.1.1 was used to carry out V(D)J alignment, clonotype assembly and CDR3 extraction. Normalisation of gene usage, clonotype sharing and MAIT/NKT TCR abundance was achieved by analysing the top 1000, 10 000 and 20 000 clonotypes per sample. After downsampling to 27 000 UMIs, diversity was calculated as the inverse Simpson index using the vegan R package. Statistical testing used paired Mann-Whitney U tests on the discordant twin pairs and applied Benjamini-Hochberg correction for multiple testing. After reprocessing by TCRdb, each CDR3 protein sequence is one entry, and no DNA is given. The V and J calls were not made by the authors but by TCRdb's processing. The table for this sample records more than 350,000 distinct CDR3 sequences. The ten most abundant clones make up roughly 2.3% of the sample.

What the research found in general, with its limitations: No difference in repertoire similarity was observed between concordant and discordant twins, possibly owing to limited statistical power. Distinction between different T cell subtypes could not be achieved in the analysis. No single strong signal or clonotype linked to IBD turned up in the results, so the idea that one exists was not supported. TCRbeta repertoire diversity, by inverse Simpson index, was decreased in IBD patients compared with their healthy co-twins. Fewer clonotypes were shared with other individuals by IBD patients than by healthy twins, most markedly in patients showing signs of disease activity. Because patients were on differing immunosuppressive treatments, the repertoires may have picked up extra background noise and inter-individual variability.

On this clonotype itself: No cognate antigen has been identified for it.

From each donor, a 2.5 ml peripheral blood sample was drawn into PAXgene tubes and stored at -80 degrees C. Total RNA was isolated from whole blood with the PAXgene blood miRNA kit on an automated QIAcube, without T cell sorting. Deep TCRalpha and TCRbeta repertoire profiling with unique molecular barcoding was performed on peripheral blood of monozygotic twin pairs concordant or discordant for inflammatory bowel disease. For every twin pair, smoking habits were documented, and each individual was categorised as a current, former or never smoker. The CDR3 covers 16 residues, taking in both the cysteine and the phenylalanine. This entry has no DNA. CDR1 MNHNS and CDR2 SASEGT are derived from the germline V gene.

The clonotype comes from a human donor with ulcerative colitis or Crohn's disease, or a healthy co-twin of an affected twin (not recorded which). The sample consisted of blood. The V and J genes are TRBV6-1 and TRBJ2-5; TCRdb designates TRBD1, a call that cannot be tested without DNA. The CDR3 amino acid sequence is: CASSDPSYGGRETQYF.